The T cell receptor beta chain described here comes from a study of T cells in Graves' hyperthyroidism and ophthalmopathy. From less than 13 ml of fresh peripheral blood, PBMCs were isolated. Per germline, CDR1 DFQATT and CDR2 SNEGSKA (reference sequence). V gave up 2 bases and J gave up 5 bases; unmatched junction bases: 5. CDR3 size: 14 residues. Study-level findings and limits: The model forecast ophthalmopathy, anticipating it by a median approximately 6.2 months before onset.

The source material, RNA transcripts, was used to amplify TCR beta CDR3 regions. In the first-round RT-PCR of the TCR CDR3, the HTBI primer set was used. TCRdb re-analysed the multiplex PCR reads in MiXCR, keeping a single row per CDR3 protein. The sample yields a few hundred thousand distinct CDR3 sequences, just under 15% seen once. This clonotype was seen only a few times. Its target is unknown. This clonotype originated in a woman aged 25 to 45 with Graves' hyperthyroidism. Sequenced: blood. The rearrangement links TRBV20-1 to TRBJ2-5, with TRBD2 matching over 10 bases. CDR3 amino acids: CSARLGLAVETQYF. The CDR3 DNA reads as TGCAGTGCTAGACTCGGACTAGCGGTCGAGACCCAGTACTTC.